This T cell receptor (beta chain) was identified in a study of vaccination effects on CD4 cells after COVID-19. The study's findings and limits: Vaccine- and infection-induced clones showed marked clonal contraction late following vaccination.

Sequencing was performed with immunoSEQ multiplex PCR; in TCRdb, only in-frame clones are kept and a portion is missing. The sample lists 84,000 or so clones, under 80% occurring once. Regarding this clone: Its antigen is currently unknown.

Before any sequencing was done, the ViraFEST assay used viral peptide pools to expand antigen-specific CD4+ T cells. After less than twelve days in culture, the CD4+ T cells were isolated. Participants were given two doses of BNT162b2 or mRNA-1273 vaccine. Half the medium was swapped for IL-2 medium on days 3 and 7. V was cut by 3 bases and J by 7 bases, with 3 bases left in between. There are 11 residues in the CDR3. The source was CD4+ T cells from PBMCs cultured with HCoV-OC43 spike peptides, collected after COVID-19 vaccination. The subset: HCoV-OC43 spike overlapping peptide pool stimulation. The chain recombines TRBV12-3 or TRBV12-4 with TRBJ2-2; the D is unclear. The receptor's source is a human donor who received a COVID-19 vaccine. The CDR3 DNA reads TGTGCCAGCAGTTTCCACGGGGAGCTGTTTTTT. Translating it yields CASSFHGELFF.